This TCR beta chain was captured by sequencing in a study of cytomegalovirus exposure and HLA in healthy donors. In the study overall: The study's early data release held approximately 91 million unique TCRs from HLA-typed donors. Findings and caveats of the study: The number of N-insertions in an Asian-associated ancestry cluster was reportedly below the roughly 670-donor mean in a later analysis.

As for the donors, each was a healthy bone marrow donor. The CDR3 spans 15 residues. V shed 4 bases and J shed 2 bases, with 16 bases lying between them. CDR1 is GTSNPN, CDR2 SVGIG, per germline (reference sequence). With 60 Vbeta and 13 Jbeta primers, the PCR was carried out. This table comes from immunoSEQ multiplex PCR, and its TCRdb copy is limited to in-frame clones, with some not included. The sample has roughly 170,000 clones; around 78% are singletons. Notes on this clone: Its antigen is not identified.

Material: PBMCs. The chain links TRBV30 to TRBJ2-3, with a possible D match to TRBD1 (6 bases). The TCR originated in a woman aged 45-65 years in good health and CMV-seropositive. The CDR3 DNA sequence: TGTGCCTGGATCTCCGGGACACCCGACACAGATACGCAGTATTTT. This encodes CAWISGTPDTDTQYF.